The 32 T cell receptor beta chains below all came from one sample that was sequenced in a study of OX40 agonist ivuxolimab in advanced cancers. Using immunoSEQ multiplex PCR, the repertoire was profiled, and TCRdb retains in-frame clones only, with some absent. The sample has 40,000 to 50,000 clones, roughly 90% seen once. The material sequenced was CD4+ or CD8+ T cells sorted from blood, taken in a trial of the OX40 agonist ivuxolimab. The source of these receptors is an adult with an advanced solid tumor such as melanoma, head and neck, liver or kidney cancer.

The chain couples TRBV11-2 to TRBJ1-3; possibly TRBD1 for D (6 bases). Trimming left V 4 bases short and J 5 bases short, with 12 bases between. The CDR3 is 14 amino acids. Germline lookup yields CDR1 SGHAT and CDR2 FQNNGV. The CDR3 sequence is CASSSGVSRNTIYF. CDR3 DNA: TGTGCCAGCAGCTCAGGGGTTTCTCGAAACACCATATATTTT.

Only a few counts were recorded for this clone. J is TRBJ2-5 and V is TRBV7-9; D is uncertain. The V end was cut by 4 bases, the J end by 2 bases, with 5 bases between. The CDR3 is made up of 12 amino acids. Germline V gene lookup returns CDR1 SEHNR and CDR2 FQNEAQ (reference sequence). The CDR3 here is CASSWDQETQYF. For the CDR3, the DNA is TGTGCCAGCAGCTGGGATCAAGAGACCCAGTACTTC.

V usage is TRBV27 and J usage is TRBJ1-2; D unresolved. Germline V lookup: CDR1 MNHEY, CDR2 SMNVEV (reference sequence). CDR3 length: 15 residues. Trimming removed 6 bases at V and 4 bases at J, with 18 bases between. The CDR3 region has the DNA TGTGCCAGCAGACCTCAGGTTTCGGCCCTCTATGGCTACACCTTC. Its protein is CASRPQVSALYGYTF.

The rearrangement links TRBV5-6 to TRBJ1-1, with a weak D call TRBD1 (5 bases). Germline V gene sequence: CDR1 SGHDT, CDR2 YYEEEE. The CDR3 extends over 14 amino acids. Trimming left V 3 bases short and J 9 bases short, with 18 bases between. This CDR3 is CASSSGLGYEKAFF. CDR3 nucleotide sequence: TGTGCCAGCAGCTCAGGGTTGGGGTATGAAAAAGCTTTCTTT.

Here the CDR3 reads CASSFLGGAPYEQYF. The CDR3 DNA reads as TGTGCCAGCAGCTTCCTGGGGGGAGCCCCCTACGAGCAGTACTTC. The chain links TRBV7-2 to TRBJ2-7; a possible D gene is TRBD2 (6 bases). Germline-derived CDR1 and CDR2 are SGHTA and FQGNSA. V was trimmed by 3 bases and J by 2 bases, leaving 14 bases between them. CDR3 length equals 15 residues. Full variable domain (missing parts from reference TRBV7-2 and TRBJ2-7): GAGVSQSPSNKVTEKGKDVELRCDPISGHTALYWYRQSLGQGLEFLIYFQGNSAPDKSGLPSDRFSAERTGGSVSTLTIQRTQQEDSAVYLCASSFLGGAPYEQYFGPGTRLTVT.

The chain has TRBV7-9 and TRBJ1-6; TRBD1 might be the D (5 bases). V lost 7 bases and J 7 bases, leaving 17 bases between the germline ends. The CDR3 spans 15 residues. The germline gives CDR1 SEHNR, CDR2 FQNEAQ (reference sequence). DNA of the CDR3: TGTGCCAGCACCGTCGGGGCCGGAGAAAATTCACCCCTCCACTTT. As protein: CASTVGAGENSPLHF. Full variable domain (outside the CDR3, taken from reference TRBV7-9 and TRBJ1-6): DTGVSQNPRHKITKRGQNVTFRCDPISEHNRLYWYRQTLGQGPEFLTYFQNEAQLEKSRLLSDRFSAERPKGSFSTLEIQRTEQGDSAMYLCASTVGAGENSPLHFGNGTRLTVT.

The chain links TRBV7-2 to TRBJ1-1, with D maybe TRBD1 (5 bases). The CDR3 consists of 16 residues. Germline loops: CDR1 SGHTA, CDR2 FQGNSA. V shed 0 bases and J shed 4 bases, with 15 bases lying between them. CDR3 sequence: CASSLASRRDATEAFF. CDR3 nucleotides: TGTGCCAGCAGCTTAGCCTCACGCAGGGATGCCACTGAAGCTTTCTTT.

This clone occurred once. The chain is built from TRBV7-2 and TRBJ2-1, with 7 nucleotides matching TRBD1. The CDR3 runs 12 residues. With V trimmed by 5 bases and J by 10 bases, 5 bases remained unmatched. CDR1 SGHTA and CDR2 FQGNSA come from the germline V gene. Here the CDR3 DNA reads TGTGCCAGCAGCCCGCTAGGGGGCGAGCAGTTCTTC. It is translated as CASSPLGGEQFF.

This clone was observed a single time. V is TRBV11-1 and J is TRBJ2-7; TRBD1 aligns across 7 bases. Germline loops: CDR1 SGHAT, CDR2 FQDESV (reference sequence). V shed 5 bases, J shed 2 bases, and the junction held 12 bases outside the gene matches. The CDR3 contains 16 residues. The CDR3 region is CASSPGRGGPTYEQYF. The CDR3 coding sequence is TGTGCCAGCAGCCCCGGACGAGGGGGCCCCACCTACGAGCAGTACTTC.

The rearrangement links TRBV19 to TRBJ1-5; D not certain. Germline CDR1 is LNHDA and CDR2 is SQIVND (reference sequence). This CDR3 is 16 amino acids long. Trimming removed 3 bases from V and 2 bases from J, with 14 bases in between. The CDR3 protein is CASSIDRPRGNQPQHF. The CDR3 DNA reads as TGTGCCAGTAGTATTGATCGGCCCCGGGGCAATCAGCCCCAGCATTTT. The whole variable domain, remainder taken from reference TRBV19 and TRBJ1-5, is DGGITQSPKYLFRKEGQNVTLSCEQNLNHDAMYWYRQDPGQGLRLIYYSQIVNDFQKGDIAEGYSVSREKKESFPLTVTSAQKNPTAFYLCASSIDRPRGNQPQHFGDGTRLSIL.

The chain has TRBV10-3 and TRBJ1-2; D remains unclear. V gave up 10 bases and J gave up 1 base, with 7 bases separating them. The CDR3 loop spans 11 amino acids. CDR1 ENHRY and CDR2 SYGVKD come from the germline V gene. The CDR3 DNA follows: TGTGCCACAGAGAATAACTATGGCTACACCTTC. Protein: CATENNYGYTF.

This chain uses TRBV7-8 with TRBJ1-4; weak D call: TRBD1 (5 bases). With 0 bases removed from V and 4 bases from J, the gap between germline ends came to 9 bases. Looked up from germline, CDR1 is SGHVS and CDR2 is FQNEAQ. The CDR3 totals 15 residues. The CDR3 sequence is CASSLARQYNEKLFF. DNA of the CDR3: TGTGCCAGCAGCTTAGCGCGACAGTATAATGAAAAACTGTTTTTT.

The chain employs TRBV18 and TRBJ2-3, with 9 bases matching TRBD1. The junction had 5 bases not matched to a gene; V was cut back by 3 bases and J by 1 base. The CDR3 runs to 16 residues. CDR1 KGHSH and CDR2 LQKENI come from the germline V gene. The CDR3 sequence: CASSPGTGRGTDTQYF. Here the CDR3 DNA reads TGTGCCAGCTCACCCGGGACAGGGCGGGGCACAGATACGCAGTATTTT.

This rearrangement joins TRBV11-2 to TRBJ2-7, with 7 nucleotides matching TRBD1. The CDR3 consists of 15 residues. CDR1 is SGHAT and CDR2 is FQNNGV in the germline V gene. Unmatched junction bases numbered 10, after V lost 5 bases and J lost 3 bases. The CDR3: CASSGYRDSSYEQYF. DNA of the CDR3: TGTGCCAGCAGCGGATATCGGGACAGTAGCTACGAGCAGTACTTC.

This clone was observed once. The chain is built from TRBV7-2 and TRBJ2-4; D is ambiguous. Germline CDR1 SGHTA, CDR2 FQGNSA. The V gene lost 7 bases and the J gene lost 0 bases, with 13 bases spanning the gap. CDR3 size: 15 residues. CDR3 nucleotide sequence: TGTGCCAGCACAACTACTGGGGTAGCCAAAAACATTCAGTACTTC. Translation: CASTTTGVAKNIQYF.

CDR3 in DNA: TGTGCCAGCGGGCCCCAAGGCGGAAACACCATATATTTT. This encodes CASGPQGGNTIYF. J is TRBJ1-3 and V is TRBV27; no clear D gene. Germline lookup yields CDR1 MNHEY and CDR2 SMNVEV (reference sequence). The CDR3 is 13 residues long. With 8 bases removed from V and 4 bases from J, the gap between germline ends came to 12 bases.

The chain has TRBV7-2 and TRBJ2-4; 9 bases match TRBD1. The CDR3 runs to 19 residues. Germline V gene lookup returns CDR1 SGHTA and CDR2 FQGNSA. J lost 6 bases, V lost 1 base, and 16 bases had no gene match. The CDR3 loop reads CASSLVPGQGVGGRNIQYF. CDR3 nucleotide sequence: TGTGCCAGCAGCTTAGTACCGGGACAGGGTGTCGGCGGCAGAAACATTCAGTACTTC.

Points on this clone: Other DNA sequences in the same sample also yield this CDR3. The gene calls are TRBV6-1 and TRBJ2-7; no firm D call. This CDR3 has 15 residues. Trimming shortened V by 6 bases and J by 0 bases, and 15 bases separated the two germline ends. Germline V CDR1 and CDR2: MNHNS, SASEGT. The CDR3 sequence: CASSEKWSGSYEQYF. For the CDR3, the DNA is TGTGCCAGCAGCGAAAAGTGGTCGGGCTCCTACGAGCAGTACTTC.

This clone was seen just once. This chain links TRBV5-1 with TRBJ2-3; D may match TRBD1 or TRBD2 (6 bases each). The germline CDR1 and CDR2 sequences are SGHRS and YFSETQ. The CDR3 loop spans 16 amino acids. Trimming left V 0 bases short and J 1 base short, with 12 bases between. The CDR3 nucleotides are TGCGCCAGCAGCTTGGGGGAGGACAGCGGCACAGATACGCAGTATTTT. It encodes CASSLGEDSGTDTQYF.

This clone was picked up a small number of times. The chain has TRBV30 and TRBJ2-2, with D uncertain. Trimming took 3 bases from V and 5 from J, leaving 10 bases between them. The CDR3 runs 13 residues. Germline-derived CDR1 and CDR2 are GTSNPN and SVGIG (reference sequence). CDR3 residues: CAWRIKGTGELFF. The CDR3 DNA reads TGTGCCTGGAGGATAAAGGGAACCGGGGAGCTGTTTTTT.

The V and J genes are TRBV10-2 and TRBJ1-4; D may be TRBD1 (5 bases). The CDR3 contains 14 residues. The ends were cut back, 6 bases at V and 8 bases at J, with 16 bases in the middle. From germline, CDR1 is WSHSY and CDR2 SAAADI. This CDR3 is CASRDTGGSEKLFF. CDR3 nucleotide sequence: TGCGCCAGCAGGGATACCGGGGGGAGCGAAAAACTGTTTTTT.

J is TRBJ1-6 and V is TRBV7-2; maybe TRBD1 (6 bases). The CDR3 is 16 residues long. CDR1 SGHTA and CDR2 FQGNSA come from the germline V gene. The V gene lost 1 base and the J gene lost 7 bases, with 14 bases spanning the gap. CDR3 region: CASSLVPAGENSPLHF. The CDR3 DNA reads as TGTGCCAGCAGCTTAGTCCCGGCAGGGGAAAATTCACCCCTCCACTTT.

V gene TRBV9 combines with J gene TRBJ1-6, with D tentatively TRBD1 (6 bases). The germline V and J ends were trimmed by 2 bases and 8 bases, with 14 bases remaining between them. Per germline, CDR1 SGDLS and CDR2 YYNGEE. This CDR3 is built from 15 residues. CDR3 in amino acids: CASSVAQGRDSPLHF. The DNA for the CDR3 is TGTGCCAGCAGCGTCGCACAGGGCCGAGATTCACCCCTCCACTTT.

This sequence joins TRBV19 and TRBJ1-5; weak D call: TRBD1 (5 bases). CDR3 length: 15 residues. Germline CDR1 reads LNHDA; CDR2 reads SQIVND (reference sequence). The V and J ends lost 6 bases and 2 bases respectively, with 14 bases between them. CDR3 region: CASSTTQGRNQPQHF. In nucleotides, the CDR3 is TGTGCCAGTAGCACCACTCAGGGTCGCAATCAGCCCCAGCATTTT.

The chain joins TRBV5-1 to TRBJ2-3, with TRBD2 identical over 9 bases. The CDR3 has 15 residues. V lost 0 bases to trimming and J lost 4 bases; unmatched junction nucleotides: 3. Germline V gene data show CDR1 as SGHRS and CDR2 as YFSETQ. CDR3 loop: CASSLALAGSDTQYF. The CDR3 DNA sequence: TGCGCCAGCAGCTTGGCCCTAGCGGGGTCAGATACGCAGTATTTT.

The V and J genes are TRBV5-1 and TRBJ2-7; 11 nucleotides line up with TRBD2. Germline values: CDR1 SGHRS, CDR2 YFSETQ. The CDR3 is 17 amino acids. Losses at the gene ends were 5 bases for V and 2 bases for J; bases not matched to a gene: 12. The CDR3 is CASSTTFSGGDPYEQYF. CDR3 nucleotides: TGCGCCAGCAGTACGACCTTTAGCGGGGGGGACCCCTACGAGCAGTACTTC.

This clone was found a few times. This rearrangement joins TRBV6-6 to TRBJ2-5, with TRBD2 matching 12 bases. In germline, CDR1 is MNHNY, CDR2 SVGAGI (reference sequence). The J segment lost 5 bases and the V segment lost 6 bases, leaving 7 bases of the junction unmatched. CDR3 size: 15 residues. CDR3 in amino acids: CASRPTSGGGETQYF. DNA of the CDR3: TGTGCCAGCAGACCGACTAGCGGGGGTGGGGAGACCCAGTACTTC.

The chain employs TRBV5-1 and TRBJ2-2; D call uncertain. CDR3 length: 15 amino acids. Germline values: CDR1 SGHRS, CDR2 YFSETQ. The V end lost 2 bases, the J end lost 1 base, and 9 bases lay between the germline ends. In DNA form, the CDR3 reads TGCGCCAGCAGCTTCTCGTCAGTGAACACCGGGGAGCTGTTTTTT. Residues: CASSFSSVNTGELFF.

The chain uses TRBV7-3 and TRBJ2-2; D is unresolved. Germline loops: CDR1 SGHTA, CDR2 FQGTGA. The V gene lost 5 bases and the J gene lost 3 bases, with 4 bases spanning the gap. This CDR3 has 12 amino acids. The CDR3 DNA is TGTGCCAGCAGCCAACACACCGGGGAGCTGTTTTTT. Its protein product is CASSQHTGELFF.

The chain employs TRBV11-3 and TRBJ1-5; D ambiguous. The V gene's germline CDR1 is SGHNT and CDR2 YENEEA. With 3 bases removed from V and 4 bases from J, the gap between germline ends came to 7 bases. The CDR3 has 13 residues. CDR3 protein: CASSLFGNQPQHF. The DNA for the CDR3 is TGTGCCAGCAGCTTGTTTGGTAATCAGCCCCAGCATTTT.

This clone showed up just once. This chain joins TRBV30 and TRBJ2-5; 12 nucleotides align to TRBD1. The CDR3 runs 14 residues. Germline-derived CDR1 and CDR2 are GTSNPN and SVGIG (reference sequence). Unmatched junction bases numbered 3, after V lost 2 bases and J lost 5 bases. The CDR3 sequence is CAWSPGTGGETQYF. The CDR3 nucleotides read TGTGCCTGGAGTCCTGGGACAGGGGGCGAGACCCAGTACTTC. The full variable domain, its missing parts supplied by reference TRBV30 and TRBJ2-5, is SQTIHQWPATLVQPVGSPLSLECTVEGTSNPNLYWYRQAAGRGLQLLFYSVGIGQISSEVPQNLSASRPQDRQFILSSKKLLLSDSGFYLCAWSPGTGGETQYFGPGTRLLVL.

The rearrangement uses TRBV5-4 and TRBJ2-7, with D perhaps TRBD1 or TRBD2 (5 bases each). V was shortened by 4 bases and J by 1 base, with 18 bases between the two germline ends. Looked up from germline, CDR1 is SGHNT and CDR2 is YYREEE (reference sequence). The CDR3 is 16 residues long. In nucleotides, the CDR3 is TGTGCCAGCAGCCACCGGGACCGGGCCGGGTCCTACGAGCAGTACTTC. Its translation is CASSHRDRAGSYEQYF.